This T cell receptor beta chain derives from a study of CD8+CD57+ T cells in acquired aplastic anemia. Genomic DNA, serving as template, underwent TCR beta VDJ and CDR3 profiling. TCRdb re-analysed the reads in MiXCR, keeping a single row per CDR3 protein. The table shows 120,000 or so distinct CDR3 sequences, with approximately 61% occurring only once. Notes on the study in general: The study identified roughly 29 CD8+ CDR3 sequences shared by patients and controls.

Sequenced patients had shown CD8+CD57+ cell expansion by flow cytometry. The CDR3 has 14 residues. The germline gives CDR1 ENHRY, CDR2 SYGVKD. V shed 6 bases, J shed 8 bases, and the junction held 9 bases outside the gene matches. With respect to this clonotype: Its antigen is not known.

This receptor was identified in a human donor with aplastic anemia. The rearrangement uses TRBV10-3 and TRBJ2-1; 8 bases are a match to TRBD1. Material for sequencing was sorted CD4+, CD8+, or CD8+CD57+ T cells (not recorded which) from PBMCs. CDR3 bases: TGTGCCATCAGCTTCCACAGGGGGGAAGATGAGCAGTTCTTC. As protein: CAISFHRGEDEQFF.